The 9 T cell receptor beta chains reported below all come from one sample, sequenced in a study of blood T cell repertoires in COVID-19. Assay: immunoSEQ multiplex PCR; the TCRdb copy retains only in-frame clones and omits some. Of 310,000 or so clones in the sample, around 88% were seen once. The sequencing sample was made of PBMCs or T cells enriched from blood (not recorded which). The receptors were gathered from a woman in her thirties or forties who had recovered from COVID-19.

V and J are TRBV24-1 and TRBJ1-2, with 7 bases lining up with TRBD1. After removal of 2 bases from V and 1 base from J, the junction contained 3 bases not matched to a gene. Germline CDR1 KGHDR, CDR2 SFDVKD. There are 15 residues in the CDR3. The CDR3 region has the DNA TGTGCCACCAGTGATTCGACAGGGAGTAACTATGGCTACACCTTC. Translation gives CATSDSTGSNYGYTF.

J is TRBJ2-7 and V is TRBV6-2 or TRBV6-3; 9 positions agree with TRBD2. This CDR3 region has 14 residues. Germline trimming cut 6 bases from V and 2 bases from J; bases unmatched to any gene: 5. The germline CDR1 and CDR2 sequences are MNHEY and SVGEGT. The CDR3: CASSLAGSTYEQYF. CDR3 bases: TGTGCCAGCAGCCTAGCGGGATCAACCTACGAGCAGTACTTC.

The CDR3 sequence is CASSSSIGTSGRKETQYF. CDR3 sequence (DNA): TGTGCCAGCAGCTCAAGCATCGGGACTAGCGGGAGGAAAGAGACCCAGTACTTC. V is TRBV7-6 and J is TRBJ2-5, with TRBD2 identical over 15 bases. Looked up from germline, CDR1 is SGHVS and CDR2 is FNYEAQ. Germline trimming cut 4 bases from V and 3 bases from J; bases unmatched to any gene: 9. The CDR3 spans 18 residues.

This sequence joins TRBV2 and TRBJ2-5; TRBD1 aligns across 11 bases. Trimming cost V 6 bases and J 3 bases; bases outside gene matches: 6. Per the germline V gene, CDR1 is SNHLY and CDR2 is FYNNEI. The CDR3 covers 15 residues. The CDR3 protein is CASRAGTGGEETQYF. DNA for the CDR3: TGTGCCAGCAGGGCCGGGACAGGGGGTGAAGAGACCCAGTACTTC. Full variable domain (rest looked up from reference TRBV2 and TRBJ2-5): EPEVTQTPSHQVTQMGQEVILRCVPISNHLYFYWYRQILGQKVEFLVSFYNNEISEKSEIFDDQFSVERPDGSNFTLKIRSTKLEDSAMYFCASRAGTGGEETQYFGPGTRLLVL.

The rearrangement uses TRBV7-3 and TRBJ2-1; tentative D call: TRBD1 (5 bases). The CDR3 loop spans 14 amino acids. Germline V CDR1 and CDR2: SGHTA, FQGTGA. V was clipped by 0 bases and J by 9 bases, with 12 bases between them. The CDR3 spells CASSLTPGQGEQFF. In DNA, the CDR3 is TGTGCCAGCAGCTTAACCCCCGGCCAGGGTGAGCAGTTCTTC.

V usage is TRBV12-3 or TRBV12-4 and J usage is TRBJ2-3, with D perhaps matching TRBD2 (5 bases). This CDR3 is built from 13 residues. V shed 6 bases and J shed 14 bases, with 21 bases lying between them. The CDR3 sequence is CASSLEDRIPPYF. DNA for the CDR3: TGTGCCAGCAGCCTGGAGGACCGCATTCCCCCGTATTTT.

The chain has TRBV4-1 and TRBJ2-1; the match to TRBD2 covers 7 bases. With V trimmed by 4 bases and J by 7 bases, 13 bases remained unmatched. The CDR3 runs 16 residues. Germline V gene lookup returns CDR1 MGHRA and CDR2 YSYEKL. The CDR3 DNA reads TGCGCCAGCAGCCCTCGGATGGCGGGAGTCGGGAATGAGCAGTTCTTC. Translating gives CASSPRMAGVGNEQFF.

The chain couples TRBV7-8 to TRBJ2-7; D unclear. The V end lost 5 bases, the J end lost 0 bases, and 8 bases lay between the germline ends. Germline CDR1 reads SGHVS; CDR2 reads FQNEAQ. CDR3 length: 13 amino acids. Here the CDR3 DNA reads TGTGCCAGCAGCCACACCCGCTCCTACGAGCAGTACTTC. Translated, it gives CASSHTRSYEQYF.

The chain combines TRBV28 with TRBJ2-5; the match to TRBD2 covers 8 bases. The CDR3 extends over 15 amino acids. Losses at the gene ends were 6 bases for V and 3 bases for J; bases not matched to a gene: 9. Germline V lookup: CDR1 MDHEN, CDR2 SYDVKM. The CDR3 DNA is TGTGCCAGCAGAGGGGGGACTAGAATGGAAGAGACCCAGTACTTC. This encodes CASRGGTRMEETQYF.